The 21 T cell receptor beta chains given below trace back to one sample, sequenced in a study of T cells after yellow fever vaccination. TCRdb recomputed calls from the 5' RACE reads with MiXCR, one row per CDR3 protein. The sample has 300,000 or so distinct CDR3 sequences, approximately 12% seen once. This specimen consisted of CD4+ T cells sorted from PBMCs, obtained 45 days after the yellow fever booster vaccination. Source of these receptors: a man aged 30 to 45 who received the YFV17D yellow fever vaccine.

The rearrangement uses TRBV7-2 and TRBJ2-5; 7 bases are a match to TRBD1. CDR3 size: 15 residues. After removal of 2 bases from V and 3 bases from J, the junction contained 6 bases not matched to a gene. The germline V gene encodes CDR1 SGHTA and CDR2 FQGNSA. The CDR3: CASSLMTGFKETQYF. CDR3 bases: TGTGCCAGCAGCTTAATGACAGGGTTTAAAGAGACCCAGTACTTC.

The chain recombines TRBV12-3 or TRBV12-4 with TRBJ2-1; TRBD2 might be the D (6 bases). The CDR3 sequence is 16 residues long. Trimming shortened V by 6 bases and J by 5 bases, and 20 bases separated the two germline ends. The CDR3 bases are TGTGCCAGCAGCCTACCGCCCTGGCGGGGAAACAATGAGCAGTTCTTC. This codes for CASSLPPWRGNNEQFF.

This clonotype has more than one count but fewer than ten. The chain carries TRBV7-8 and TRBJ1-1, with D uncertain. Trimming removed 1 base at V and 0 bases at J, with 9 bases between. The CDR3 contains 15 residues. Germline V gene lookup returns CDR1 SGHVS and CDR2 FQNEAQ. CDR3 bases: TGTGCCAGCAGCTTAGAACGACAACTGAACACTGAAGCTTTCTTT. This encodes CASSLERQLNTEAFF.

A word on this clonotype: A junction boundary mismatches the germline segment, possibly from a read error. The CDR3 DNA reads TGTGCCAGCAGCTTATCGCCGGGCGGGTACACTGAGCAGTTCTTC. Encoded protein: CASSLSPGGYTEQFF. The chain carries TRBV7-6 and TRBJ2-1; possible D gene TRBD2, 5 bases. The CDR3 loop spans 15 amino acids. Germline-derived CDR1 and CDR2 are SGHVS and FNYEAQ. The full variable domain, in which reference TRBV7-6 and TRBJ2-1 provide the parts outside the CDR3, is GAGVSQSPRYKVTKRGQDVALRCDPISGHVSLYWYRQALGQGPEFLTYFNYEAQQDKSGLPNDRFSAERPEGSISTLTIQRTEQRDSAMYRCASSLSPGGYTEQFFGPGTRLTVL.

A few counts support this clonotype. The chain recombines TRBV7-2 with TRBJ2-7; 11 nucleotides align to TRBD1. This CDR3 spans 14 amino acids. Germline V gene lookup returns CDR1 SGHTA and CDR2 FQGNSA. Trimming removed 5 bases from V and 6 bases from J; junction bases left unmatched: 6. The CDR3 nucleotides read TGTGCCAGCAGCCCACGGGACAGGGGGTCCGAGCAGTACTTC. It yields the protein CASSPRDRGSEQYF.

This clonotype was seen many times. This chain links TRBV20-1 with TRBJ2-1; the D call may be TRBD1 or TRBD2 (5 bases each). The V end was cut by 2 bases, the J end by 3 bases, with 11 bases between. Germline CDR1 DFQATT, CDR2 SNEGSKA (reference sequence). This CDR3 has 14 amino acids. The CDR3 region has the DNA TGCAGTGCTAGAAAGGGGACGGACTACAATGAGCAGTTCTTC. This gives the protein CSARKGTDYNEQFF.

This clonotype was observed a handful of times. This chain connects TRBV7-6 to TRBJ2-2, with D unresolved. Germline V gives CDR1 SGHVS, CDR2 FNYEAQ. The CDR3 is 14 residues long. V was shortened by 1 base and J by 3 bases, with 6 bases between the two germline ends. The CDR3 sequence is CASSLERYTGELFF. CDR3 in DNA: TGTGCCAGCAGCTTAGAACGATACACCGGGGAGCTGTTTTTT.

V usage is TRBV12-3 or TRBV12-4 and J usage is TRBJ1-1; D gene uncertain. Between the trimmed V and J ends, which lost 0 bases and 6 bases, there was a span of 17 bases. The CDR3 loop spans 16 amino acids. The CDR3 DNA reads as TGTGCCAGCAGTTTAGCGCGCCCCGGGTTGATGGCTGAAGCTTTCTTT. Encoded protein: CASSLARPGLMAEAFF.

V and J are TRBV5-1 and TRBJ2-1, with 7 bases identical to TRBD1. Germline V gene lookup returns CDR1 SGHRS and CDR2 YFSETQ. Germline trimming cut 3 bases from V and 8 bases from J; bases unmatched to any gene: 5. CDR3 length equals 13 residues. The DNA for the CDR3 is TGCGCCAGCAGCTCCAGGACAGGCTATGAGCAGTTCTTC. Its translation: CASSSRTGYEQFF.

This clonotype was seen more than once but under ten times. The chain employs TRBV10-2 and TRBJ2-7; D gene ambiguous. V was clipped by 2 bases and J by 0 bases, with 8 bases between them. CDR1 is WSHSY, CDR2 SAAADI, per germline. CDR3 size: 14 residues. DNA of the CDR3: TGCGCCAGCAGTGAGAAGGGTATCTCCTACGAGCAGTACTTC. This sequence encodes CASSEKGISYEQYF.

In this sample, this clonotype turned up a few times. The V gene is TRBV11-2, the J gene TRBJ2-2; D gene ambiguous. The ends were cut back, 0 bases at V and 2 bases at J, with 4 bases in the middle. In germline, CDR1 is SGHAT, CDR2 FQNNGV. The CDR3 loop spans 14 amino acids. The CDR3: CASSLEINTGELFF. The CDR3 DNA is TGTGCCAGCAGCTTAGAAATTAACACCGGGGAGCTGTTTTTT.

CDR3 protein: CASSRLNEQFF. CDR3 nucleotides: TGTGCCAGCAGCCGCCTCAATGAGCAGTTCTTC. The chain couples TRBV7-2 to TRBJ2-1; D is ambiguous. V lost 5 bases and J 6 bases, leaving 5 bases between the germline ends. Germline loops: CDR1 SGHTA, CDR2 FQGNSA. The CDR3 length is 11 residues.

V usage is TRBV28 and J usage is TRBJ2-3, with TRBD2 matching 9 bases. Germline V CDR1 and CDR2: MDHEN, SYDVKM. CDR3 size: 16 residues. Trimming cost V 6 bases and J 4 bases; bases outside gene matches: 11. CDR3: CASRGWLAGRSDTQYF. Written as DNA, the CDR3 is TGTGCCAGCAGGGGTTGGCTAGCGGGACGCTCAGATACGCAGTATTTT.

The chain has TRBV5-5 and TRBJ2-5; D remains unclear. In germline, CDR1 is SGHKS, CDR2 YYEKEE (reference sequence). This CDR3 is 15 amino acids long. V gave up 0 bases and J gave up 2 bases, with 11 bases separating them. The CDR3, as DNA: TGTGCCAGCAGCTTGGAAGGCGGCCCACAAGAGACCCAGTACTTC. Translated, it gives CASSLEGGPQETQYF.

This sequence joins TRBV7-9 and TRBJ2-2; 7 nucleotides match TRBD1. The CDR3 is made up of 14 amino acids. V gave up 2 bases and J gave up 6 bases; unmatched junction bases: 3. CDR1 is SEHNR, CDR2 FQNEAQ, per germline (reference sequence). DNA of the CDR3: TGTGCCAGCAGCTTAACAGGGGTCGCCGGGGAGCTGTTTTTT. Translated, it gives CASSLTGVAGELFF.

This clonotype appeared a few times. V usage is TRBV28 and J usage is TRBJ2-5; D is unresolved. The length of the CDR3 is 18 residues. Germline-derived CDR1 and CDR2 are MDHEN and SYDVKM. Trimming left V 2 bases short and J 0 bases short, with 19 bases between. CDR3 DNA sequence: TGTGCCAGCAGTTTAAGATCCGCCCGGAAAAAGTACCAAGAGACCCAGTACTTC. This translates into CASSLRSARKKYQETQYF.

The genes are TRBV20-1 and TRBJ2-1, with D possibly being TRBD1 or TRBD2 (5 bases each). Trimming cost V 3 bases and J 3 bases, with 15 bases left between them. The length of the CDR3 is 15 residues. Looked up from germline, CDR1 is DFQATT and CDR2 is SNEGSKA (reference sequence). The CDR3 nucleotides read TGCAGTGCTAGGGGAGTTCCGGGACGCTACAATGAGCAGTTCTTC. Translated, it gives CSARGVPGRYNEQFF.

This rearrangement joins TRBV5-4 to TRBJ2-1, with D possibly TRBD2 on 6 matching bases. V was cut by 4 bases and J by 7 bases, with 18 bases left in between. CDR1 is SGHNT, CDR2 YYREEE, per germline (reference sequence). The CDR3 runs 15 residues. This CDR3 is CASSLGGAGWNEQFF. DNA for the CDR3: TGTGCCAGCAGCCTGGGAGGTGCAGGGTGGAATGAGCAGTTCTTC. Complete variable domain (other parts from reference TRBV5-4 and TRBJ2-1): ETGVTQSPTHLIKTRGQQVTLRCSSQSGHNTVSWYQQALGQGPQFIFQYYREEENGRGNFPPRFSGLQFPNYSSELNVNALELDDSALYLCASSLGGAGWNEQFFGPGTRLTVL.

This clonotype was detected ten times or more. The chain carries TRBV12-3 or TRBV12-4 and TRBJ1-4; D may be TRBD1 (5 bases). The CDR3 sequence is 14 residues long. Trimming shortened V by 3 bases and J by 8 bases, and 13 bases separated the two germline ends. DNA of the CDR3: TGTGCCAGCAGTTTGGGGGGGGACGGCGAAAAACTGTTTTTT. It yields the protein CASSLGGDGEKLFF.

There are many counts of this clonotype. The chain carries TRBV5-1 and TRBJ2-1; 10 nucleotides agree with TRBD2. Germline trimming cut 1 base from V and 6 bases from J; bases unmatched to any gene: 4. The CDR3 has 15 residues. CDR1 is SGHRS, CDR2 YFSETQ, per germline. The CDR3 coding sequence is TGCGCCAGCAGCTTGTTACTAGCGGGAAGCAATGAGCAGTTCTTC. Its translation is CASSLLLAGSNEQFF.

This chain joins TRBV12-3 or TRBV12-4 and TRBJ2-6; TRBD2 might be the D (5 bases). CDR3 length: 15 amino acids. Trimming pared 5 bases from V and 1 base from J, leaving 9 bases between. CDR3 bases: TGTGCCAGCAGTAGCCGGGGATCTGGGGCCAACGTCCTGACTTTC. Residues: CASSSRGSGANVLTF.